Listed below are T cell receptor beta chains from one sample, sequenced in a study of neoadjuvant anti-PD-1 for oral cavity cancer. Produced via immunoSEQ multiplex PCR; TCRdb's table is partial and in-frame only. This sample has 35,000 to 50,000 clones, with 65% to 85% found just once. Here the sequenced sample was PBMCs, taken after nivolumab (anti-PD-1) treatment. These receptors came from a person aged 35-80 years with oral cavity squamous cell carcinoma. CDR3s include the opening cysteine and the closing phenylalanine or tryptophan. A D gene is named only where the DNA matches it firmly. A clone size is listed for some rows: how often the clone was seen (once, few, many), or a class if it is expanded.

>-|TRBV5-6|-|TRBJ1-1
CASSLKVQTLEAFF
TGTGCCAGCAGCTTAAAGGTACAGACCCTAGAAGCTTTCTTT
>-|TRBV5-6|-|TRBJ2-7
CASSLERRTASYEQYF
TGTGCCAGCAGCTTGGAACGGAGGACAGCCTCCTACGAGCAGTACTTC
>-|TRBV5-4|TRBD1|TRBJ1-1
CASTSAGGSKVNTEAFF
TGTGCCAGCACCTCAGCAGGGGGCTCTAAGGTGAACACTGAAGCTTTCTTT
>-|TRBV11-2|TRBD2|TRBJ2-5
CASSSGTSGYQETQYF
TGTGCCAGCAGCTCAGGGACTAGCGGCTACCAAGAGACCCAGTACTTC
>-|TRBV28|TRBD1|TRBJ2-3
CASDYSQGQGPDTQYF
TGTGCCAGCGATTACTCCCAAGGACAGGGGCCAGATACGCAGTATTTT
>-|TRBV20-1|-|TRBJ1-1
CSAKEDTEAFF
TGCAGTGCTAAGGAGGACACTGAAGCTTTCTTT
>-|TRBV29-1|-|TRBJ1-2
CSVKTDGLGGYGYTF
TGCAGCGTCAAGACGGACGGACTCGGTGGCTATGGCTACACCTTC
>-|TRBV11-2|-|TRBJ1-1
CASSLAAGVNTEAFF
TGTGCCAGCAGCTTAGCAGCGGGCGTGAACACTGAAGCTTTCTTT
>-|TRBV27|TRBD1|TRBJ1-6
CASSWDSNSPLHF
TGTGCCAGCAGTTGGGACAGTAATTCACCCCTCCACTTT
>-|TRBV19|-|TRBJ1-4
CASSFRDVGEKLFF
TGTGCCAGTAGTTTCCGGGACGTTGGTGAAAAACTGTTTTTT
>-|TRBV19|TRBD1|TRBJ2-5
CASSILSPRGQETQYF
TGTGCCAGTAGTATACTCTCCCCCAGGGGGCAAGAGACCCAGTACTTC
>-|TRBV7-8|-|TRBJ1-6
CASSPSNNSPLHF
TGTGCCAGCAGCCCCTCGAATAATTCACCCCTCCACTTT
>-|TRBV21-1|-|TRBJ2-1
CASSPGTAYNEQFF
TGTGCCAGCAGCCCCGGGACAGCCTACAATGAGCAGTTCTTC
>-|TRBV6-5|-|TRBJ2-5
CASSRGRKETQYF
TGTGCCAGCAGCCGGGGGCGAAAAGAGACCCAGTACTTC
>-|TRBV4-2|-|TRBJ2-7
CASSQVLGIGEQYF
TGTGCCAGCAGCCAAGTCCTAGGGATTGGCGAGCAGTACTTC
>-|TRBV6-5|-|TRBJ2-1
CASSTAKGSYNEQFF
TGTGCCAGCAGCACCGCCAAGGGCTCCTACAATGAGCAGTTCTTC
>-|TRBV5-4|TRBD1|TRBJ1-2
CASSRDRGQYGYTF
TGTGCCAGCAGCAGGGACAGGGGGCAATATGGCTACACCTTC
>-|TRBV29-1|TRBD1|TRBJ1-2
CSVDLGTGYGYTF
TGCAGCGTTGATCTAGGGACAGGCTATGGCTACACCTTC
>-|TRBV6-1|TRBD1|TRBJ1-2
CASSRGTGISYGYTF
TGTGCCAGCAGTCGGGGGACAGGGATCAGCTATGGCTACACCTTC
>-|TRBV30|-|TRBJ2-7
CAWSVWDTGYEQYF
TGTGCCTGGAGTGTTTGGGACACCGGCTACGAGCAGTACTTC
>-|TRBV7-8|-|TRBJ2-1
CASSLGRGKYNEQFF
TGTGCCAGCAGCTTAGGCCGGGGGAAATACAATGAGCAGTTCTTC
>-|TRBV2|TRBD1|TRBJ2-7
CASSAGQGREYF
TGTGCCAGCAGCGCGGGACAGGGAAGGGAGTACTTC
>few|TRBV7-9|-|TRBJ1-6
CASSFTQGSPLHF
TGTGCCAGCAGCTTCACCCAGGGTTCACCCCTCCACTTT
>medium-sized|TRBV27|-|TRBJ1-2
CASSSHLQGSGYTF
TGTGCCAGCAGCAGCCATTTACAGGGTTCCGGCTACACCTTC
>-|TRBV6-1|-|TRBJ2-3
CASSERTVAATDTQYF
TGTGCCAGCAGTGAACGGACAGTCGCAGCCACAGATACGCAGTATTTT
>-|TRBV30|-|TRBJ1-5
CAWSVARGKGSNQPQHF
TGTGCCTGGAGTGTAGCTCGGGGAAAGGGAAGCAATCAGCCCCAGCATTTT
>-|TRBV6-6|TRBD1|TRBJ1-3
CASSPGQAVSGNTIYF
TGTGCCAGCAGTCCCGGACAGGCTGTCTCTGGAAACACCATATATTTT
>-|TRBV9|-|TRBJ1-4
CASSNRDVGIEKLFF
TGTGCCAGCAGCAACCGGGACGTAGGGATTGAAAAACTGTTTTTT
>-|TRBV7-2|-|TRBJ1-2
CASTRSRLENYGYTF
TGTGCCAGCACCCGGTCACGCCTCGAGAACTATGGCTACACCTTC